These 13 T cell receptor beta chains originate from one sample sequenced in a study of blood T cell repertoires in COVID-19. The protocol was immunoSEQ multiplex PCR, while the TCRdb copy is restricted to in-frame clones and leaves out a portion. The sample consists of 70,000 or so clones, approximately 75% of them appearing once. Sequencing was done on a sample of peripheral blood. The receptors here all came from a human donor in a cohort sampled during active COVID-19.

The chain recombines TRBV3-1 (or the pseudogene TRBV3-2) with TRBJ1-2; D call uncertain. Trimming left V 0 bases short and J 4 bases short, with 12 bases between. The germline gives CDR1 LGHDT, CDR2 YNNKEL (reference sequence). The CDR3 length is 15 residues. As DNA, the CDR3 is TGTGCCAGCAGCCAAGATCGAGGGCAGTTCTATGGCTACACCTTC. It yields the protein CASSQDRGQFYGYTF.

The rearrangement joins TRBV29-1 to TRBJ2-7; D is ambiguous. This CDR3 is built from 13 residues. Germline V gene sequence: CDR1 SQVTM, CDR2 ANQGSEA. The V and J ends lost 4 bases and 0 bases respectively, with 10 bases between them. The DNA of the CDR3 is TGCAGCGTTGGCGCGGTGGACTCCTACGAGCAGTACTTC. It encodes CSVGAVDSYEQYF.

The CDR3 spells CATSNSGGTDTQYF. DNA of the CDR3: TGTGCCACTAGTAATAGCGGGGGCACAGATACGCAGTATTTT. The J gene is TRBJ2-3, the V gene TRBV24-1; 8 bases fit TRBD2. V was pared by 10 bases and J by 1 base, with 6 bases of the junction left unmatched. CDR1 is KGHDR, CDR2 SFDVKD, per germline. This CDR3 has 14 amino acids.

The chain carries TRBV28 and TRBJ1-4; TRBD1 aligns across 9 bases. J was trimmed by 13 bases and V by 10 bases; bases with no gene match: 13. Germline V lookup: CDR1 MDHEN, CDR2 SYDVKM. There are 13 residues in the CDR3. In DNA form, the CDR3 reads TGTGCCATAGCCGGGACAGGGAGGACTCGACTGTTTTTT. Residues: CAIAGTGRTRLFF. Based on the CDR3 plus reference TRBV28 and TRBJ1-4, the full variable domain is DVKVTQSSRYLVKRTGEKVFLECVQDMDHENMFWYRQDPGLGLRLIYFSYDVKMKEKGDIPEGYSVSREKKERFSLILESASTNQTSMYLCAIAGTGRTRLFFGSGTQLSVL.

This clone has only one observation. For the CDR3, the DNA is TGTGCCAGTACAAGGCAGGAAGAGACCCAGTACTTC. Translated: CASTRQEETQYF. The V gene is TRBV2, the J gene TRBJ2-5; no definite D call. Trimming cost V 9 bases and J 3 bases, with 11 bases left between them. The V gene's germline CDR1 is SNHLY and CDR2 FYNNEI. The CDR3 consists of 12 residues.

The rearrangement links TRBV28 to TRBJ2-7; the match to TRBD1 covers 7 bases. CDR3 length: 14 residues. Germline V gene sequence: CDR1 MDHEN, CDR2 SYDVKM. Trimming took 5 bases from V and 3 from J; bases not matched to a gene: 7. The CDR3 loop is CASSPPGQLYEQYF. Here the CDR3 DNA reads TGTGCCAGCAGTCCCCCGGGACAGCTCTACGAGCAGTACTTC. The full variable domain, rest sourced from reference TRBV28 and TRBJ2-7, is DVKVTQSSRYLVKRTGEKVFLECVQDMDHENMFWYRQDPGLGLRLIYFSYDVKMKEKGDIPEGYSVSREKKERFSLILESASTNQTSMYLCASSPPGQLYEQYFGPGTRLTVT.

The genes are TRBV30 and TRBJ1-2; no clear D gene. This CDR3 has 14 amino acids. Germline-derived CDR1 and CDR2 are GTSNPN and SVGIG (reference sequence). V was clipped by 3 bases and J by 5 bases, with 16 bases between them. This CDR3 is CAWRVPPPGYGYTF. The CDR3 DNA is TGTGCCTGGAGAGTCCCGCCTCCGGGGTATGGCTACACCTTC. Full variable domain (missing parts from reference TRBV30 and TRBJ1-2): SQTIHQWPATLVQPVGSPLSLECTVEGTSNPNLYWYRQAAGRGLQLLFYSVGIGQISSEVPQNLSASRPQDRQFILSSKKLLLSDSGFYLCAWRVPPPGYGYTFGSGTRLTVV.

This clone is a singleton in its sample. The chain joins TRBV2 to TRBJ1-5; 8 nucleotides align to TRBD1. Germline assignment: CDR1 SNHLY and CDR2 FYNNEI. CDR3 size: 15 residues. The V and J ends lost 6 bases and 5 bases, in that order; junction bases with no gene match: 9. The CDR3 is CASRYNRGRDQPQHF. The CDR3 DNA follows: TGTGCCAGCAGGTATAACAGGGGGAGGGATCAGCCCCAGCATTTT.

The V call is TRBV5-1, the J call TRBJ2-1, with 10 bases aligning to TRBD1. V lost 6 bases and J lost 9; bases outside the gene matches: 9. The CDR3 runs 14 residues. Per germline, CDR1 SGHRS and CDR2 YFSETQ. As DNA, the CDR3 is TGCGCCAGCACCCCGGGACAGGGGCCGACTGAGCAGTTCTTC. Translating it yields CASTPGQGPTEQFF. Using reference TRBV5-1 and TRBJ2-1 for the parts outside the CDR3, the full variable domain is KAGVTQTPRYLIKTRGQQVTLSCSPISGHRSVSWYQQTPGQGLQFLFEYFSETQRNKGNFPGRFSGRQFSNSRSEMNVSTLELGDSALYLCASTPGQGPTEQFFGPGTRLTVL.

The chain is built from TRBV27 and TRBJ1-4; D might be TRBD1 (6 bases). CDR3 length: 16 amino acids. The germline gives CDR1 MNHEY, CDR2 SMNVEV (reference sequence). Trimming removed 3 bases from V and 1 base from J, with 12 bases in between. This chain's CDR3 is CASSFRGGGTNEKLFF. The DNA for the CDR3 is TGTGCCAGCAGTTTCAGAGGGGGGGGAACTAATGAAAAACTGTTTTTT.

This chain connects TRBV2 to TRBJ2-7; D is uncertain. Between the trimmed V and J ends, which lost 2 bases and 3 bases, there was a span of 11 bases. This CDR3 has 14 residues. Germline CDR1 reads SNHLY; CDR2 reads FYNNEI. CDR3 protein: CASSEFHQLYEQYF. In DNA, the CDR3 is TGTGCCAGCAGTGAATTTCATCAACTCTACGAGCAGTACTTC.

V gene TRBV19 combines with J gene TRBJ2-2; 7 positions match TRBD1. The CDR3 is 16 residues long. The V segment lost 7 bases and the J segment 4 bases; nucleotides outside the gene matches: 12. The germline gives CDR1 LNHDA, CDR2 SQIVND (reference sequence). The CDR3 DNA is TGTGCCAGTACCCCCGATCAGACAGGGCGCACCGGGGAGCTGTTTTTT. Translation: CASTPDQTGRTGELFF.

The chain carries TRBV6-6 and TRBJ1-5; no clear D gene. The CDR3 totals 14 residues. CDR1 is MNHNY and CDR2 is SVGAGI in the germline V gene (reference sequence). The V end was cut by 6 bases, the J end by 1 base, with 10 bases between. In nucleotides, the CDR3 is TGTGCCAGCAGCCGCCGCGGGAGCAATCAGCCCCAGCATTTT. This codes for CASSRRGSNQPQHF.